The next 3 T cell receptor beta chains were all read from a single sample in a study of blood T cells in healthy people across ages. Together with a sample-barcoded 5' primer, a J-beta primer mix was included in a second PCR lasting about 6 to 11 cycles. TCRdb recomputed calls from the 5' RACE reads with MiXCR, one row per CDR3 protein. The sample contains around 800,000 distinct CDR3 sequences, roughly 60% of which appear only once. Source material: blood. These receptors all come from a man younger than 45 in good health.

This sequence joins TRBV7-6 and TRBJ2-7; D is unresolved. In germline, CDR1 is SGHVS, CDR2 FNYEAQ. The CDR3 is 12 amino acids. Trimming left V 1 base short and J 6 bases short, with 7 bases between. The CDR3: CASSLGEAEQYF. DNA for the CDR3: TGTGCCAGCAGCTTAGGAGAGGCCGAGCAGTACTTC.

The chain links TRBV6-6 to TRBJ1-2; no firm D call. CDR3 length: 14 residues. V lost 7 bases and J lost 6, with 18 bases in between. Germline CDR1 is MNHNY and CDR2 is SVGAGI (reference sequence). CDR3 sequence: CASNTRSGDNGYTF. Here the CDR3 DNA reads TGTGCCAGCAATACCAGGTCGGGTGATAATGGCTACACCTTC.

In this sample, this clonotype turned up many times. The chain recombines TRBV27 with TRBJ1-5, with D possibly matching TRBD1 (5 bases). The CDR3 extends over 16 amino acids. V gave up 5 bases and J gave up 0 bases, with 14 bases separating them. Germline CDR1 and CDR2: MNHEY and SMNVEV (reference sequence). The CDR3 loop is CASSVASGGSNQPQHF. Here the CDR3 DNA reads TGTGCCAGCAGTGTTGCCTCCGGGGGTAGCAATCAGCCCCAGCATTTT.